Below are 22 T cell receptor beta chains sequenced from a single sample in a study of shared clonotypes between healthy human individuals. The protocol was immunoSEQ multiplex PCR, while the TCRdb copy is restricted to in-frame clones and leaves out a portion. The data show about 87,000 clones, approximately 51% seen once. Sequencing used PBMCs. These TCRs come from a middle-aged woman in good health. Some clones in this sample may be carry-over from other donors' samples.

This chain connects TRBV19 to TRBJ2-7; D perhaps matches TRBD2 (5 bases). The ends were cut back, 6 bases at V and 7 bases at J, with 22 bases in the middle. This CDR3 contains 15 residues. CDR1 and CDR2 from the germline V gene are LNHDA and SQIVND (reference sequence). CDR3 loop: CASRSLAGLSEEQYF. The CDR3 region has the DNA TGTGCCAGTAGATCCCTAGCTGGGCTATCTGAAGAGCAGTACTTC.

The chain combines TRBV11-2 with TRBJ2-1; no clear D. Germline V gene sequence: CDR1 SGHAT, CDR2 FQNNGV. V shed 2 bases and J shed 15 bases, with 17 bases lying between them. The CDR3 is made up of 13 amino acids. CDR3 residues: CASSLSSPPLGFF. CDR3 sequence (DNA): TGTGCCAGCAGCTTAAGTAGCCCCCCCCTTGGGTTCTTC.

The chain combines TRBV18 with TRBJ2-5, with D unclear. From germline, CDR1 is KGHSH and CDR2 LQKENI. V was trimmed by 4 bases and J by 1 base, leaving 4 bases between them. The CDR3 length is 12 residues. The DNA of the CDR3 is TGTGCCAGCTCACAAACCCAAGAGACCCAGTACTTC. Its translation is CASSQTQETQYF.

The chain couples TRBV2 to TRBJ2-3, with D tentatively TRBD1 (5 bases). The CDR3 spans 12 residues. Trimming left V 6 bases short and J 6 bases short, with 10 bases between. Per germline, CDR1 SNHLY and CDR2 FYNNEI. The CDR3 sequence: CASSQGTDTQYF. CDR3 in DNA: TGTGCCAGCAGCCAGGGTACGGATACGCAGTATTTT.

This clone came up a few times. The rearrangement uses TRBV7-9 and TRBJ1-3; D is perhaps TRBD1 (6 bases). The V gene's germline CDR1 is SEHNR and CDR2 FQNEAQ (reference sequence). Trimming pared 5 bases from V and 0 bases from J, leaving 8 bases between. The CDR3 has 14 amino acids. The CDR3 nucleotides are TGTGCCAGCAGCCCAGGGGACTCTGGAAACACCATATATTTT. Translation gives CASSPGDSGNTIYF.

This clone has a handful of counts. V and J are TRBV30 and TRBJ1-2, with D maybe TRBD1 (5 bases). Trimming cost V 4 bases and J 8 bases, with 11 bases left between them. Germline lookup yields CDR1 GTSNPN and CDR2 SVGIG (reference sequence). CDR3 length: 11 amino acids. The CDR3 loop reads CAWKVGVGYTF. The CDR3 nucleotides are TGTGCCTGGAAGGTGGGGGTCGGCTACACCTTC.

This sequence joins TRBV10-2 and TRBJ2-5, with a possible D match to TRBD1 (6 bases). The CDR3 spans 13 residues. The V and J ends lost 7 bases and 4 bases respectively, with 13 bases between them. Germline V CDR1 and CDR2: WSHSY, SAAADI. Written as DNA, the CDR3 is TGCGCCAGCACAGAGACAGGAGGAGAGACCCAGTACTTC. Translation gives CASTETGGETQYF.

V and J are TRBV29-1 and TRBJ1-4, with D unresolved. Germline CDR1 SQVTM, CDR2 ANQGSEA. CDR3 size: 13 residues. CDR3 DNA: TGCAACGTCCTGGTAGGGACTAATGAAAAACTGTTTTTT. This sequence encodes CNVLVGTNEKLFF.

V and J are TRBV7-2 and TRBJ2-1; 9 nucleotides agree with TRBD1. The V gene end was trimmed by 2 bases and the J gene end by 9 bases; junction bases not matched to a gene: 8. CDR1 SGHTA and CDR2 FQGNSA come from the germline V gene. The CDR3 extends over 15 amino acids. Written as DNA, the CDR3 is TGTGCCAGCAGCTTACCGGGACAGGGAATAGGTGAGCAGTTCTTC. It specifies CASSLPGQGIGEQFF.

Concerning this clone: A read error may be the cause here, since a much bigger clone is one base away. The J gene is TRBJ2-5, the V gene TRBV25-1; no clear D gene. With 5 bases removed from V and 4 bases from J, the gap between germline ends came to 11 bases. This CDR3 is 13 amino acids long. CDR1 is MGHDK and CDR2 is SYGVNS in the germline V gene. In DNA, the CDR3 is TGTGCCAGCAGTTGGTCCGCTGGAGAGACCCAGTACTTC. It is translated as CASSWSAGETQYF.

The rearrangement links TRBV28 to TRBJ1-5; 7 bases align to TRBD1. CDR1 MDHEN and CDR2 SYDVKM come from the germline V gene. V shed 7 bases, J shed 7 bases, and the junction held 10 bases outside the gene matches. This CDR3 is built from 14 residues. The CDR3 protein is CASTLDRRGQPQHF. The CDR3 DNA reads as TGTGCCAGCACCCTGGACAGGCGGGGCCAGCCCCAGCATTTT. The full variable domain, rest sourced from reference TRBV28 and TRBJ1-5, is DVKVTQSSRYLVKRTGEKVFLECVQDMDHENMFWYRQDPGLGLRLIYFSYDVKMKEKGDIPEGYSVSREKKERFSLILESASTNQTSMYLCASTLDRRGQPQHFGDGTRLSIL.

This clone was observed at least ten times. The CDR3 DNA follows: TGTGCCAGCAAGAGGGACAGCAATCAGCCCCAGCATTTT. Protein product: CASKRDSNQPQHF. The chain carries TRBV2 and TRBJ1-5; perhaps TRBD1 as D (5 bases). The germline V gene encodes CDR1 SNHLY and CDR2 FYNNEI. V shed 7 bases and J shed 1 base, with 8 bases lying between them. CDR3 size: 13 residues.

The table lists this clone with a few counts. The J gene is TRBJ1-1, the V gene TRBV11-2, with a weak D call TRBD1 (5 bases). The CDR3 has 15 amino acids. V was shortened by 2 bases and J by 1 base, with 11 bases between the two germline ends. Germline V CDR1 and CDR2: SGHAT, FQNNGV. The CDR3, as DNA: TGTGCCAGCAGCTTAAATGGAGGACAGAACACTGAAGCTTTCTTT. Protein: CASSLNGGQNTEAFF. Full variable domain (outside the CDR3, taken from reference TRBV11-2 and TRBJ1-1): EAGVAQSPRYKIIEKRQSVAFWCNPISGHATLYWYQQILGQGPKLLIQFQNNGVVDDSQLPKDRFSAERLKGVDSTLKIQPAKLEDSAVYLCASSLNGGQNTEAFFGQGTRLTVV.

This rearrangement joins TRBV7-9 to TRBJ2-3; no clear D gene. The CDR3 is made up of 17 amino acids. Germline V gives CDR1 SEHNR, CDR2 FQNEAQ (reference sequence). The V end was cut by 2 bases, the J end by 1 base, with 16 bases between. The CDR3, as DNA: TGTGCCAGCAGCTTATCTTTGGGTGAAGGACGCACAGATACGCAGTATTTT. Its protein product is CASSLSLGEGRTDTQYF.

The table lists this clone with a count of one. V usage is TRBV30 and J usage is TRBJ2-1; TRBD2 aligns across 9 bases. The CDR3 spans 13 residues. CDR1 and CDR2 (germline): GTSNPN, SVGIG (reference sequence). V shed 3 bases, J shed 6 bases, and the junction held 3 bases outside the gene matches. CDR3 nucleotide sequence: TGTGCCTGGAGCCTGACTAGCGGCAATGAGCAGTTCTTC. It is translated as CAWSLTSGNEQFF. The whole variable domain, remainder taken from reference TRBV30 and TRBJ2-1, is SQTIHQWPATLVQPVGSPLSLECTVEGTSNPNLYWYRQAAGRGLQLLFYSVGIGQISSEVPQNLSASRPQDRQFILSSKKLLLSDSGFYLCAWSLTSGNEQFFGPGTRLTVL.

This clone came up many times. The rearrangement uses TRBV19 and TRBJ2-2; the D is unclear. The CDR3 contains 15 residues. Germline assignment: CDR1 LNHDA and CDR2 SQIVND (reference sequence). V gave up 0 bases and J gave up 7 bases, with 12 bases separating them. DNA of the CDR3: TGTGCCAGTAGTATAGATCGTGGGGATATCGGGGAGCTGTTTTTT. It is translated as CASSIDRGDIGELFF.

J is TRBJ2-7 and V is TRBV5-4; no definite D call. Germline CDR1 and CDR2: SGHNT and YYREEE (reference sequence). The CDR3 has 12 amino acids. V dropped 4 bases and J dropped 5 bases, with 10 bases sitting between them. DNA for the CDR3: TGTGCCAGCAGCCCCCATGGGGACGAGCAGTACTTC. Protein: CASSPHGDEQYF. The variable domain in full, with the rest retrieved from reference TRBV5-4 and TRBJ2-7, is ETGVTQSPTHLIKTRGQQVTLRCSSQSGHNTVSWYQQALGQGPQFIFQYYREEENGRGNFPPRFSGLQFPNYSSELNVNALELDDSALYLCASSPHGDEQYFGPGTRLTVT.

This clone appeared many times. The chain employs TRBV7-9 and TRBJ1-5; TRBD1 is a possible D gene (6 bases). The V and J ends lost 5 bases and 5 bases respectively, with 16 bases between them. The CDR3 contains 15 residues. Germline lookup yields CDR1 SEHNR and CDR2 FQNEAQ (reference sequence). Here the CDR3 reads CASSQDEGGHQPQHF. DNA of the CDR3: TGTGCCAGCAGCCAAGATGAGGGGGGCCATCAGCCCCAGCATTTT.

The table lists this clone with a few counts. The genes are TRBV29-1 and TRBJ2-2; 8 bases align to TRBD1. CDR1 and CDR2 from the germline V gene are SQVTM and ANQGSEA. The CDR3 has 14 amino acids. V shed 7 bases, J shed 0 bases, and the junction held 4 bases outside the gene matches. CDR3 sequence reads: CSGTGPSNTGELFF. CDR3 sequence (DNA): TGCAGCGGGACAGGGCCCTCGAACACCGGGGAGCTGTTTTTT.

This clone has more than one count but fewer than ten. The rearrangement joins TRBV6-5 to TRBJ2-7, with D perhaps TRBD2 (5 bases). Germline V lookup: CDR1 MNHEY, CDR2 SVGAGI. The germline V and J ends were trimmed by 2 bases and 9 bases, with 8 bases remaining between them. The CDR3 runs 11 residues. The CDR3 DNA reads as TGTGCCAGCAGTTACCAGCGGATGCAGTACTTC. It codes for CASSYQRMQYF.

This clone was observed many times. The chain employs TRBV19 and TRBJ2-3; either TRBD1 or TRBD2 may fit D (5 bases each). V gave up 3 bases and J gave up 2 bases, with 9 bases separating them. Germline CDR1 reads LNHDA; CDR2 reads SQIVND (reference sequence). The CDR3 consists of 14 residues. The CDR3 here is CASSIGADTDTQYF. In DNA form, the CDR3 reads TGTGCCAGTAGTATCGGGGCAGACACAGATACGCAGTATTTT.

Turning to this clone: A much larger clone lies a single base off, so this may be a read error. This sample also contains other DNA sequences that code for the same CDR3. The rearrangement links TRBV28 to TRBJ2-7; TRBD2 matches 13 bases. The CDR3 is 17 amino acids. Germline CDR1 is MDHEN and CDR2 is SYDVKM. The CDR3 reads CASSLERGLAGTYEQYF. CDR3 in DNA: TGCGCCAGCAGTTTGGAACGGGGACTAGCGGGAACCTACGAGCAGTACTTC.